This TCR beta chain came from a study of CD8 T cells in Susac syndrome. The RNA input was about 0.45 to 1 ug, and it was reverse transcribed with random hexamers. A multiplex approach, immunoSEQ multiplex PCR, amplified TCR beta CDR3 across 54 Vbeta and 13 Jbeta. TCRdb independently ran MiXCR on the immunoSEQ multiplex PCR reads; one entry per CDR3 protein. The table includes about 210,000 distinct CDR3 sequences, about 96% detected once. Material for sequencing was CD4+ T cells from PBMCs. This clonotype was sampled from a human donor with multiple sclerosis.

In DNA, the CDR3 is TGTGCCAGTAGTACCGATACAGGGCCCAATCAGCCCCAGCATTTT. Protein sequence: CASSTDTGPNQPQHF. V gene TRBV19 combines with J gene TRBJ1-5; D possibly corresponds to TRBD1 (6 bases). V lost 4 bases, J lost 3 bases, and 13 bases lay in between. The CDR3 loop spans 15 amino acids. Germline V gene sequence: CDR1 LNHDA, CDR2 SQIVND (reference sequence).